What follows is one T cell receptor beta chain and its context. The antigen is unknown. The sample is drawn from a study of CD8+CD57+ T cells in acquired aplastic anemia. Study summary: Mean DNA quantity obtained from sorted CD4+ and CD8+ cells was around 3.2 ug.

It was genomic DNA that served as the template for profiling TCR beta VDJ and CDR3. TCRdb ran MiXCR on the reads and lists one entry per CDR3 protein. This table has 150,000 or so distinct CDR3 sequences, roughly 49% appearing once. Study-wide results and limits: Controls and patients did not differ significantly in CD8+ Simpson's diversity. Patients and controls shared about 27 CD8+ CDR3 sequences.

Sequencing involved patients with CD8+CD57+ cell expansion previously shown by flow cytometry. Severe acquired aplastic anemia was present in every patient. The germline CDR1 and CDR2 sequences are SGHKS and YYEKEE (reference sequence). The CDR3 totals 13 residues. V was cut by 5 bases and J by 4 bases, with 12 bases left in between. Input material: sorted CD4+, CD8+, or CD8+CD57+ T cells (not recorded which) from PBMCs. The chain is built from TRBV5-5 and TRBJ1-2, with D maybe TRBD1 (5 bases). This receptor was taken from a human donor with aplastic anemia. CDR3 sequence reads: CASSPRDGYGYTF. The CDR3 nucleotides read TGTGCCAGCAGTCCTAGGGACGGCTATGGCTACACCTTC.